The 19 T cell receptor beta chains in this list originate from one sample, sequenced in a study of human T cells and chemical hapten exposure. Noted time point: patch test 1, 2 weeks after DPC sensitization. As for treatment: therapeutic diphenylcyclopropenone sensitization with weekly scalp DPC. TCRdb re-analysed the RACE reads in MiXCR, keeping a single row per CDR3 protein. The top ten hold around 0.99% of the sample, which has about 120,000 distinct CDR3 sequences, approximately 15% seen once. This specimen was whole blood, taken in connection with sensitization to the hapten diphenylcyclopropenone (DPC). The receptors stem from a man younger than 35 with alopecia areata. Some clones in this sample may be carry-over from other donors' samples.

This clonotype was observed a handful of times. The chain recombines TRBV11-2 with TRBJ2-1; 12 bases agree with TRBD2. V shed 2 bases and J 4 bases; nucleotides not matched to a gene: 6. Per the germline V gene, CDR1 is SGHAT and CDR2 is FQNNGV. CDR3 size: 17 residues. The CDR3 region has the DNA TGTGCCAGCAGCTTAAGACTAGCGGGGGCCATTTACAATGAGCAGTTCTTC. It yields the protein CASSLRLAGAIYNEQFF.

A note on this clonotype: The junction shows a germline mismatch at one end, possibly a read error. CDR3 bases: TGTGCCAGTAGGCTCCTGACAGACAACATGAACACTGAAGCTCTCTTT. It encodes CASRLLTDNMNTEALF. The chain links TRBV19 to TRBJ1-1, with D tentatively TRBD1 (5 bases). Germline-derived CDR1 and CDR2 are LNHDA and SQIVND (reference sequence). CDR3 length equals 16 residues.

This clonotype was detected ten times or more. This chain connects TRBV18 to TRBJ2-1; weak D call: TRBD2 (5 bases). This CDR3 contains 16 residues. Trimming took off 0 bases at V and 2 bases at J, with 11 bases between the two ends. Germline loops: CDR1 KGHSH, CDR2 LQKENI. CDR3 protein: CASSPPNGVTYNEQFF. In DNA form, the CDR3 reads TGTGCCAGCTCACCACCGAACGGGGTCACCTACAATGAGCAGTTCTTC.

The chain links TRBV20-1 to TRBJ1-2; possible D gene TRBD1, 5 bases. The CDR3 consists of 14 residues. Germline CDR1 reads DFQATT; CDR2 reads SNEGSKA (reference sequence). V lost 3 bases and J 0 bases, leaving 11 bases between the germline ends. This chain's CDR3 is CSARRDSPNYGYTF. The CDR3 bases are TGCAGTGCTAGGCGGGACTCTCCTAACTATGGCTACACCTTC.

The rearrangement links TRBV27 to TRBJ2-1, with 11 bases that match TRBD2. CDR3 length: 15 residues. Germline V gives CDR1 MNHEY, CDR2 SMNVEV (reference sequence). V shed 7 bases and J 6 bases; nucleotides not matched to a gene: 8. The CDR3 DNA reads TGTGCCAGCACTCTCCTAGCGGGGGGCCTCAATGAGCAGTTCTTC. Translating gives CASTLLAGGLNEQFF.

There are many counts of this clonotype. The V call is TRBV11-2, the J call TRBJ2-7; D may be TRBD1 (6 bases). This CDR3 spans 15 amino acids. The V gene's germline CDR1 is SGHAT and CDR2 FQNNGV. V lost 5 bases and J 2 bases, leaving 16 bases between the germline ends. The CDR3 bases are TGTGCCAGCAGCCCGAAAGGACAGCCTCCCTACGAGCAGTACTTC. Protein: CASSPKGQPPYEQYF.

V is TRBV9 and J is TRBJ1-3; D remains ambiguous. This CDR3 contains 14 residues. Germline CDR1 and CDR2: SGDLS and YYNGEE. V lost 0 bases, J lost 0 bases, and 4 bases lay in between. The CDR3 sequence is CASSVGHSGNTIYF. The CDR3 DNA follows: TGTGCCAGCAGCGTAGGACACTCTGGAAACACCATATATTTT.

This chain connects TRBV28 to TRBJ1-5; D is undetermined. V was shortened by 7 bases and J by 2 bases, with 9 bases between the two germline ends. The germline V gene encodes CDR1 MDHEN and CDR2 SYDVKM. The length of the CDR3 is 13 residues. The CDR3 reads CASTDPGNQPQHF. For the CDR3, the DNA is TGTGCCAGCACCGACCCCGGCAATCAGCCCCAGCATTTT.

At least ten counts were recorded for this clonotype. Written as DNA, the CDR3 is TGTGCCAGCAGCTCGGGACAGTACCAAGAGACCCAGTACTTC. Translating gives CASSSGQYQETQYF. This chain connects TRBV7-6 to TRBJ2-5; TRBD1 agrees at 7 bases. Germline V lookup: CDR1 SGHVS, CDR2 FNYEAQ. The ends lost 4 bases at V and 0 bases at J; junction bases unmatched: 2. CDR3 size: 14 residues.

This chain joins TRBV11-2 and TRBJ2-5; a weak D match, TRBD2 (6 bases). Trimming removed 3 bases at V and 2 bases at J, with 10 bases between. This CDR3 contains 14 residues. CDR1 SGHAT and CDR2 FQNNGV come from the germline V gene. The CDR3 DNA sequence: TGTGCCAGCAGCTTGTGGCGGGATCAAGAGACCCAGTACTTC. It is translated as CASSLWRDQETQYF.

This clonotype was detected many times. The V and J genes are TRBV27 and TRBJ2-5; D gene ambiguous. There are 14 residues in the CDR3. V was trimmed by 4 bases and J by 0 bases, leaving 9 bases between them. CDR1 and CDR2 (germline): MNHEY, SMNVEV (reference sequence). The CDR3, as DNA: TGTGCCAGCAGTTCCCCACCGTACCAAGAGACCCAGTACTTC. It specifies CASSSPPYQETQYF.

The DNA for the CDR3 is TGTGCCAGCAGCCCACCGGGACTAGCGGGCGGTGAGCAGTTCTTC. Amino acids: CASSPPGLAGGEQFF. The rearrangement links TRBV4-2 to TRBJ2-1, with 12 bases matching TRBD2. This CDR3 is 15 amino acids long. The germline CDR1 and CDR2 sequences are LGHNA and YNFKEQ. With 4 bases clipped from V and 9 bases from J, the junction kept 7 bases outside the gene matches.

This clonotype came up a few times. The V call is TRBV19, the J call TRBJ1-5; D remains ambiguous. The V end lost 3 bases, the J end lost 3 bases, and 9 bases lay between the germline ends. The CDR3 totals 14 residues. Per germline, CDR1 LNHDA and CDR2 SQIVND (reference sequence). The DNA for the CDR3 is TGTGCCAGTAGTATGCGAAGGTACAATCAGCCCCAGCATTTT. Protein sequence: CASSMRRYNQPQHF.

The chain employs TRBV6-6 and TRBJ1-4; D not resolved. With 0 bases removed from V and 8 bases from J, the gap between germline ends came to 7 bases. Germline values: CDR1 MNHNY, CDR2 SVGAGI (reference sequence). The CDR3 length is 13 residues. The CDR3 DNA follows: TGTGCCAGCAGTTACTCGATCGGGGAAAAACTGTTTTTT. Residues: CASSYSIGEKLFF.

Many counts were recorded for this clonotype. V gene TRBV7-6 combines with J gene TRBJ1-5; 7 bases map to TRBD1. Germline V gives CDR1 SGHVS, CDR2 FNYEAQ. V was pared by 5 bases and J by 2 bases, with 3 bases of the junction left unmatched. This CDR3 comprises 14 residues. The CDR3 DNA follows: TGTGCCAGCAGCCCCGGGACAGGCAATCAGCCCCAGCATTTT. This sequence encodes CASSPGTGNQPQHF.

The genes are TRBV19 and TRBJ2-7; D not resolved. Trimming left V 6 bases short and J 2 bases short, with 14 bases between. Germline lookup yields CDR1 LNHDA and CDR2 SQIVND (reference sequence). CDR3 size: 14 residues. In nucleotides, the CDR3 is TGTGCCAGTAGCCCTGAAATTGGGGCCTACGAGCAGTACTTC. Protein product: CASSPEIGAYEQYF.

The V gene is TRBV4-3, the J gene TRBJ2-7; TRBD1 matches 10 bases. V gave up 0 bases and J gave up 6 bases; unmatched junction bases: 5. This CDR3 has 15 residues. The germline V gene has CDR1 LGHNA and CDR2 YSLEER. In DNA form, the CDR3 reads TGCGCCAGCAGCCAAGAATGGGACAGGGGAGGCGAGCAGTACTTC. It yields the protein CASSQEWDRGGEQYF.

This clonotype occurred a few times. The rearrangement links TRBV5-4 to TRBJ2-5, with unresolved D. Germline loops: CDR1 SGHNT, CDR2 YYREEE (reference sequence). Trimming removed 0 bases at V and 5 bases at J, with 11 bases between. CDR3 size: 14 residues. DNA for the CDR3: TGTGCCAGCAGCTTGGAGTTAGTTGGGGAGACCCAGTACTTC. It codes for CASSLELVGETQYF.

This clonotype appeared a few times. Here the CDR3 DNA reads TGTGCCAGCAGTGTTGGGTATGGGGAGACCCAGTACTTC. Its translation: CASSVGYGETQYF. J is TRBJ2-5 and V is TRBV2, with unresolved D. Germline lookup yields CDR1 SNHLY and CDR2 FYNNEI. Trimming pared 4 bases from V and 5 bases from J, leaving 11 bases between. This CDR3 has 13 amino acids.